Listed below are T cell receptor beta chains from one sample, sequenced in a study of cytomegalovirus exposure and HLA in healthy donors. Sequencing was performed with immunoSEQ multiplex PCR; in TCRdb, only in-frame clones are kept and a portion is missing. Of around 200,000 clones in the sample, around 88% were seen once. Source material: PBMCs. These receptors were taken from a woman aged 18-29 years in good health and CMV-seronegative. The CDR3 runs from the conserved cysteine through the conserved F or W. D genes are given only for firm matches. Clone size is shown for a subset of rows, as once, few, many or a class of expanded clone.

v_gene,j_gene,abundance,len,d_gene,CDR3aa,CDR3nt
TRBV7-9,TRBJ1-3,.,14,.,CASTGGEAGNTIYF,TGTGCCAGCACAGGCGGGGAGGCTGGAAACACCATATATTTT
TRBV19,TRBJ2-7,.,17,TRBD2,CASSRGSSGSVSYEQYF,TGTGCCAGTAGTAGAGGGAGTAGCGGGAGCGTCTCCTACGAGCAGTACTTC
TRBV7-9,TRBJ1-1,.,15,TRBD1,CASSLQGERVGGTFF,TGTGCCAGCAGCTTACAGGGGGAGAGGGTCGGTGGGACTTTCTTT
TRBV27,TRBJ1-5,.,12,.,CASRFGSQPQHF,TGTGCCAGCAGATTCGGGAGTCAGCCCCAGCATTTT
TRBV7-9,TRBJ2-1,.,13,.,CASSLAGSFEQFF,TGTGCCAGCAGCTTAGCCGGGAGCTTTGAGCAGTTCTTC
TRBV30,TRBJ2-2,.,15,TRBD2,CAWKRAGGPVGELFF,TGTGCCTGGAAGCGCGCGGGAGGGCCGGTCGGGGAGCTGTTTTTT
TRBV4-2,TRBJ2-7,.,14,TRBD1,CASSPRDSSYEQYF,TGTGCCAGCAGCCCCCGGGACAGCTCCTACGAGCAGTACTTC
TRBV10-3,TRBJ1-1,few,16,TRBD1,CAIGGDRGRMNTEAFF,TGTGCCATCGGGGGGGACAGGGGACGCATGAACACTGAAGCTTTCTTT
TRBV7-2,TRBJ2-7,.,16,TRBD2,CASRNRAGGSSNEQYF,TGTGCCAGCAGGAATAGGGCGGGAGGCTCGTCGAACGAGCAGTACTTC
TRBV29-1,TRBJ1-1,.,14,TRBD1,CSAGQGLWNTEAFF,TGCAGCGCGGGACAGGGGCTGTGGAACACTGAAGCTTTCTTT
TRBV5-6,TRBJ2-1,.,16,TRBD1,CASSSGQVIRHNEQFF,TGTGCCAGCAGCTCCGGACAGGTGATCCGGCACAATGAGCAGTTCTTC
TRBV5-1,TRBJ2-5,.,18,TRBD2,CASSLGAGLAGGGETQYF,TGCGCCAGCAGCTTGGGGGCCGGCCTAGCGGGAGGAGGGGAGACCCAGTACTTC
TRBV27,TRBJ2-5,.,12,.,CASGPAEETQYF,TGTGCCAGCGGGCCAGCCGAAGAGACCCAGTACTTC
TRBV4-1,TRBJ1-2,once,17,TRBD1,CASSQDRRDSPNYGYTF,TGCGCCAGCAGCCAAGACCGAAGGGACAGTCCTAACTATGGCTACACCTTC
TRBV19,TRBJ2-7,.,14,.,CASRSDPRSYEQYF,TGTGCCAGTAGGTCTGACCCTAGAAGTTACGAGCAGTACTTC
TRBV6-1,TRBJ1-1,.,14,.,CASSEIGYRVGAFF,TGTGCCAGCAGTGAAATTGGGTACAGGGTAGGAGCTTTCTTT
TRBV4-2,TRBJ1-1,.,16,.,CASSQVAGSMNTEAFF,TGTGCCAGCAGCCAAGTGGCAGGATCCATGAACACTGAAGCTTTCTTT
TRBV2,TRBJ1-3,.,13,.,CASRRTAGNTIYF,TGTGCCAGCAGACGGACAGCTGGAAACACCATATATTTT
TRBV12-2,TRBJ2-5,.,15,.,CASRPTDGKTETQYF,TGTGCAAGTCGCCCCACGGACGGGAAGACAGAGACCCAGTACTTC
TRBV29-1,TRBJ1-1,.,14,.,CSAGPLRWNTEAFF,TGCAGCGCCGGTCCGCTGCGCTGGAACACTGAAGCTTTCTTT
TRBV2,TRBJ2-3,.,19,TRBD2,CASRWGRFGLARSTDTQYF,TGTGCCAGCAGGTGGGGAAGATTCGGACTAGCGAGGAGCACAGATACGCAGTATTTT
TRBV6-6,TRBJ2-4,.,16,TRBD2,CASSYSIASGSDIQYF,TGTGCCAGCAGTTACTCGATAGCTAGCGGGAGTGACATTCAGTACTTC
TRBV7-9,TRBJ2-1,.,15,TRBD2,CASSLGLAAYNEQFF,TGTGCCAGCAGCTTGGGACTAGCGGCTTACAATGAGCAGTTCTTC
TRBV10-1,TRBJ2-1,.,11,.,CAKKEYNEQFF,TGCGCCAAGAAAGAGTACAATGAGCAGTTCTTC
TRBV7-9,TRBJ2-5,.,15,.,CASSLVGARIETQYF,TGTGCCAGCAGCTTAGTGGGGGCAAGGATAGAGACCCAGTACTTC
TRBV14,TRBJ1-1,.,15,.,CASSPLDLQNTEAFF,TGTGCCAGCAGCCCCCTAGATCTTCAGAACACTGAAGCTTTCTTT
TRBV7-3,TRBJ1-1,.,17,TRBD1,CASSLGRPGQRNTEAFF,TGTGCCAGCAGCTTGGGCAGACCGGGACAGAGGAACACTGAAGCTTTCTTT
TRBV11-3,TRBJ2-5,.,13,.,CASSLDSRETQYF,TGTGCCAGCAGCTTAGATTCGCGAGAGACCCAGTACTTC
TRBV5-4,TRBJ2-5,.,15,.,CASSFPDGRSKTQYF,TGTGCCAGCAGCTTCCCAGATGGGAGGAGTAAGACCCAGTACTTC
TRBV28,TRBJ2-7,.,14,.,CASSSRDTTYEQYF,TGTGCCAGCAGCTCCCGGGACACGACCTACGAGCAGTACTTC
TRBV7-3,TRBJ2-2,.,15,TRBD1,CASSPGTVGTGELFF,TGTGCCAGCAGCCCAGGGACAGTGGGCACCGGGGAGCTGTTTTTT
TRBV6-5,TRBJ2-7,.,14,TRBD2,CASSRTGGNYEQYF,TGTGCCAGCAGTAGGACGGGAGGGAACTACGAGCAGTACTTC
TRBV29-1,TRBJ2-7,.,12,.,CSVGSSSYEQYF,TGCAGCGTTGGCTCTAGCTCCTACGAGCAGTACTTC
TRBV27,TRBJ2-1,.,14,TRBD2,CAPHCGRGNNEQFF,TGTGCCCCCCATTGCGGGAGGGGAAACAATGAGCAGTTCTTC
TRBV30,TRBJ1-5,.,13,TRBD1,CAWRDRGDQPQHF,TGTGCCTGGAGGGACAGGGGCGATCAGCCCCAGCATTTT
TRBV4-2,TRBJ2-1,.,16,TRBD2,CASSQEAGEGFNEQFF,TGTGCCAGCAGCCAAGAAGCGGGAGAAGGGTTCAATGAGCAGTTCTTC
TRBV28,TRBJ1-5,.,15,TRBD1,CASSLRGGANQPQHF,TGTGCCAGCAGTTTGAGAGGGGGCGCCAATCAGCCCCAGCATTTT
TRBV28,TRBJ2-7,once,17,TRBD2,CASSHGAGGPSSYEQYF,TGTGCCAGCAGTCATGGGGCGGGAGGGCCCTCATCCTACGAGCAGTACTTC
TRBV7-9,TRBJ2-5,.,16,TRBD1,CASSAKTGEAGETQYF,TGTGCCAGCAGCGCAAAGACAGGGGAGGCGGGAGAGACCCAGTACTTC
TRBV9,TRBJ1-4,.,16,TRBD1,CASSATRDRDNEKLFF,TGTGCCAGCAGCGCGACCCGGGACAGGGATAATGAAAAACTGTTTTTT
TRBV19,TRBJ2-5,.,15,TRBD1,CASSRQGGVEETQYF,TGTGCCAGTAGTAGACAAGGGGGCGTGGAAGAGACCCAGTACTTC
TRBV2,TRBJ1-1,.,16,TRBD1,CASTRDRSLSIAEAFF,TGTGCCAGCACGCGGGACAGATCTCTCTCTATCGCTGAAGCTTTCTTT
TRBV5-4,TRBJ1-1,.,11,.,CARLLRQIAFF,TGTGCCAGACTACTCAGACAGATAGCTTTCTTT
TRBV7-2,TRBJ1-2,.,17,.,CASSLAPFARQNYGYTF,TGTGCCAGCAGCCTCGCTCCGTTTGCGAGACAGAACTATGGCTACACCTTC
TRBV5-4,TRBJ2-3,.,13,.,CASSLTREDTQYF,TGTGCCAGCAGCTTGACGCGTGAAGATACGCAGTATTTT
TRBV27,TRBJ2-2,.,13,.,CASSWGEAGELFF,TGTGCCAGCAGTTGGGGGGAGGCCGGGGAGCTGTTTTTT
TRBV30,TRBJ1-1,.,12,.,CAWTAGGQGAFF,TGTGCCTGGACCGCCGGGGGGCAAGGAGCTTTCTTT
TRBV6-1,TRBJ2-3,.,15,.,CASGEGVSRTDTQYF,TGTGCCAGCGGCGAGGGGGTGAGTCGCACAGATACGCAGTATTTT
TRBV28,TRBJ2-5,.,15,.,CASSFYLVYQETQYF,TGTGCCAGCAGTTTCTACCTAGTGTACCAAGAGACCCAGTACTTC
TRBV11-3,TRBJ2-2,few,15,TRBD2,CASSSTSGIGGELFF,TGTGCCAGCAGCTCGACTAGCGGGATAGGTGGGGAGCTGTTTTTT
TRBV19,TRBJ2-7,.,15,TRBD1,CASSAAVGQGYEQYF,TGTGCCAGTAGTGCCGCTGTGGGACAGGGCTACGAGCAGTACTTC
TRBV30,TRBJ2-2,.,18,TRBD2,CAWSVSGTSGRNTGELFF,TGTGCCTGGAGTGTATCCGGGACTAGCGGGAGGAACACCGGGGAGCTGTTTTTT
TRBV30,TRBJ1-1,.,14,.,CAWSETGYFTEAFF,TGTGCCTGGAGCGAGACAGGATATTTTACTGAAGCTTTCTTT
TRBV13,TRBJ2-5,.,13,.,CASSLAIQETQYF,TGTGCCAGCAGCTTAGCCATCCAAGAGACCCAGTACTTC
TRBV27,TRBJ1-6,.,15,.,CASRYAASYNSPLHF,TGTGCCAGCAGATATGCGGCCTCCTATAATTCACCCCTCCACTTT
TRBV2,TRBJ2-4,.,16,TRBD1,CASSVPRDTRGLIQYF,TGTGCCAGCAGTGTTCCCCGAGATACTAGGGGGCTCATTCAGTACTTC
TRBV5-1,TRBJ2-1,.,17,.,CASSAKIATMAYNEQFF,TGCGCCAGCAGCGCTAAAATAGCGACAATGGCCTACAATGAGCAGTTCTTC